This TCR beta chain was sequenced in a study of neoadjuvant nivolumab and ipilimumab in lung cancer (dated by TCRdb to about 2020). Describing the broader study: Nivolumab was given at 3 mg/kg intravenously on days 1, 15 and 29, and the combination arm added ipilimumab 1 mg/kg on day 1 only. The major pathologic response (MPR) rate in the intention-to-treat population in each study arm was designated as the primary trial endpoint. Matched pretherapy and resected tumor pairs were analyzed for seven patients: four treated with nivolumab and three with nivolumab plus ipilimumab. The trial treated approximately 42 patients with operable NSCLC: approximately 23 were randomized to nivolumab monotherapy and approximately 20 to nivolumab plus ipilimumab. The study compared TCR repertoires in pretherapy (baseline) peripheral blood with TCR repertoires in tumors resected at surgery after neoadjuvant immune checkpoint blockade.

Measured from the cysteine to the phenylalanine, the CDR3 is 15 residues long. Only the CDR3 portion is preserved as DNA: 45 bases, with reading frame beginning at the first base. CDR1 is given as SGHTS and CDR2 as YDEGEE, both from the germline V gene. At the junction V is shortened by 4 bases and J by 2 bases, with 13 bases in between. This clone has just a few counts. Its antigen is currently not known. No base quality information exists; no much larger clone differs at one position. Library preparation employed the immunoSEQ multiplex PCR assay. Per the authors' processing: Repertoires were summarized by richness and clonality, and significantly expanded and contracted clones were identified between pre- and post-therapy samples. TCRdb carries this immuneACCESS record with in-frame sequences only. Its versions omit some clonotypes, under half of them owing to an unresolved V gene in the studies checked, with the rest unexplained. Clonal size and the V and J genes are those of that table, whereas D and trimming came from the DNA. The table for this sample lists about 30,000 clones; roughly nine tenths of them were counted only once. 2.1% of the sample belongs to the ten largest clones.

Per the publication, the time point label means: at surgical resection after neoadjuvant nivolumab +/- ipilimumab. The samples were taken from NEOSTAR, a phase 2 randomized trial in operable NSCLC that tested neoadjuvant nivolumab or nivolumab plus ipilimumab, followed by surgery. Findings and caveats that apply to the study as a whole: Pretherapy blood TCR richness correlated positively with richness in tumors resected after neoadjuvant therapy (Spearman R of about 0.82). From pretherapy to surgery, tumor T-cell richness and clonality went up in three of three dual-therapy tumors, versus only two of four nivolumab-treated tumors. A small number of samples underwent TCR sequencing. No significant correlation was found between TCR clonality and pathologic tumor regression, and only one major-pathologic-response sample was available for the clonality analysis. Greater TCR richness and clonality were observed in resected tumors than in tumor-adjacent uninvolved lung, and increases were observed in more dual-therapy-treated tumors.

This TCR was recovered from an adult with non-small cell lung cancer. The starting material was peripheral blood, obtained after neoadjuvant nivolumab, alone or with ipilimumab, at or shortly before surgery. Here the chain combines TRBV5-8 and TRBJ1-5; the D region possibly corresponds to TRBD1 (6 bases align). The CDR3 is CASSGGTLRNQPQHF. DNA sequence: TGTGCCAGCAGCGGGGGGACACTCCGCAATCAGCCCCAGCATTTT.